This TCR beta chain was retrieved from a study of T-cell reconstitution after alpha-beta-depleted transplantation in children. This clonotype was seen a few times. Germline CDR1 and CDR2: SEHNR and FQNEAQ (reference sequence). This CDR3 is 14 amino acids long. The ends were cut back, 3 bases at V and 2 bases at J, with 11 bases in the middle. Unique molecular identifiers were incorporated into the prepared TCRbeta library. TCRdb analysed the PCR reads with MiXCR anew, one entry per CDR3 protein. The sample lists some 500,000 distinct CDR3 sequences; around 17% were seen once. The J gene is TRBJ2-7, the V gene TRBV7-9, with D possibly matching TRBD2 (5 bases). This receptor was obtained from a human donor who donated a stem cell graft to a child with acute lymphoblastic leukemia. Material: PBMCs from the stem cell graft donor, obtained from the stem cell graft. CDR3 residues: CASSFSAEAYEQYF. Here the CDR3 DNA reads TGTGCCAGCAGCTTTAGCGCCGAGGCCTACGAGCAGTACTTC.